This T cell receptor beta chain was observed in a study of OX40 agonist ivuxolimab in advanced cancers. Study-level background: Patients received the agonistic anti-OX40 (CD134) antibody ivuxolimab. Intravenous ivuxolimab was administered to patients every 2 weeks at 0.01 to 10 mg/kg. Dose-escalation patients were diagnosed with hepatocellular carcinoma, melanoma, renal cell cancer or head and neck cancer. Whole-study findings and limits: In the 0.1 to 3.0 mg/kg range, CD4+ and CD8+ blood T cells had expanded clonally by week 6.

The CDR3 runs to 14 residues. Germline values: CDR1 MNHNS, CDR2 SASEGT. V was pared by 3 bases and J by 10 bases, with 13 bases between. Produced via immunoSEQ multiplex PCR; TCRdb's table is partial and in-frame only. The data show about 62,000 clones, with approximately 92% seen just once and around 15% held by the top ten. As for this clone: The antigen is unknown.

The gene calls are TRBV6-1 and TRBJ1-6, with TRBD1 as a possible D gene (5 bases). This TCR derives from an adult with an advanced solid tumor such as melanoma, head and neck, liver or kidney cancer. The sequencing here drew on CD4+ or CD8+ T cells sorted from blood, taken in a trial of the OX40 agonist ivuxolimab. CDR3 in amino acids: CASSEIRGGSPLHF. CDR3 DNA: TGTGCCAGCAGTGAGATTAGGGGTGGGTCACCCCTCCACTTT.